This T cell receptor beta chain was retrieved from a study of blood T cell repertoires in COVID-19. Background on the study: Whether acute or convalescent, the COVID-19 samples came from the United States, Italy and Spain. Nucleic acid was either cDNA or gDNA, and it came from T cells, B-cell-depleted T cells, or PBMCs.

Per the original data handling: Estimation of nucleated cell counts relied on the amplification of reference gene primers. This table comes from immunoSEQ multiplex PCR, and its TCRdb copy is limited to in-frame clones, with some not included. V and J calls and clone size are those listed in that table; D and trimming were worked out from the DNA. The data show under 450,000 clones, 80% to 90% seen once. CDR1 and CDR2 (germline): SNHLY, FYNNEI. The ends lost 4 bases at V and 1 base at J; junction bases unmatched: 3. This CDR3 is 15 amino acids long. Seattle's enrolled individuals joined amid active infection and were then monitored longitudinally.

The chain joins TRBV2 to TRBJ1-5; TRBD1 matches at 8 bases. The specimen was peripheral blood. The origin of this receptor is a woman in her sixties with COVID-19, enrolled during active disease. CDR3 protein: CASSVHRGSNQPQHF. The CDR3 DNA follows: TGTGCCAGCAGTGTCCACAGGGGGAGCAATCAGCCCCAGCATTTT.